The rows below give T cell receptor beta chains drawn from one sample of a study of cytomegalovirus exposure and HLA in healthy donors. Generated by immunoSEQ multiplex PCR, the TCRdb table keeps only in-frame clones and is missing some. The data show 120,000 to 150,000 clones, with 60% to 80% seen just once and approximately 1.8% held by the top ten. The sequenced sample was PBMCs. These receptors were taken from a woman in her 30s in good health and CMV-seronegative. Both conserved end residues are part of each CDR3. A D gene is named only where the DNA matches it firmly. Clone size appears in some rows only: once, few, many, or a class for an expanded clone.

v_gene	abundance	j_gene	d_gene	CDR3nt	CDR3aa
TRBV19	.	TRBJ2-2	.	TGTGCCAGTAGTATTTCCGGACTTACCACCGGGGAGCTGTTTTTT	CASSISGLTTGELFF
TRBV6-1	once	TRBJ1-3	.	TGTGCCAGTCGGGGGATTCGGACTGGAAACACCATATATTTT	CASRGIRTGNTIYF
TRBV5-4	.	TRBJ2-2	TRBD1	TGTGCCAGCAGCTTGGGAGGGACAGTCAACACCGGGGAGCTGTTTTTT	CASSLGGTVNTGELFF
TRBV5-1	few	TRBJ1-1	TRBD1	TGCGCCAGCAGCGTACTACAGGGGGCTGGGAACACTGAAGCTTTCTTT	CASSVLQGAGNTEAFF
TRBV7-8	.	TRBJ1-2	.	TGTGCCAGCAGCTTAGCGGAGATCCCTCGCTACACCTTC	CASSLAEIPRYTF
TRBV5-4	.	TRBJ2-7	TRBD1	TGTGCCAGCCGCCCATCAGGGGGCTCCTACGAGCAGTACTTC	CASRPSGGSYEQYF
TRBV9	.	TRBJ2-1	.	TGTGCCAGCAGCCTTAGCGGCCGCTACAATGAGCAGTTCTTC	CASSLSGRYNEQFF
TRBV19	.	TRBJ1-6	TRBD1	TGTGCCAGTACTACAGGACAGGGGAATTCACCCCTCCACTTT	CASTTGQGNSPLHF
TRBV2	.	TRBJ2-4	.	TGTGCCAGCAGGTGGCGTGGGGGCTCTCGGGAAAACATTCAGTACTTC	CASRWRGGSRENIQYF
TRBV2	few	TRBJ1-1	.	TGTGCCAGCAGCGGAGAGGCTGAAGCTTTCTTT	CASSGEAEAFF
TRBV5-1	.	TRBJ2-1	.	TGCGCCAGCAGCTTCTACGGGGGGCGTGAGCAGTTCTTC	CASSFYGGREQFF
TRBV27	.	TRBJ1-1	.	TGTGCCAGCAGTTTATCACCCGCGACATGGGCCTACGCTTTCTTT	CASSLSPATWAYAFF
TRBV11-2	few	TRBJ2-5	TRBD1	TGTGCCAGCAGTCCGACAGGGACATTGGGTCTTCAAGAGACCCAGTACTTC	CASSPTGTLGLQETQYF
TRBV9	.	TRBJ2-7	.	TGTGCCAGCAGCGTAGGGTTAGAGGGGGGGACTTACGAGCAGTACTTC	CASSVGLEGGTYEQYF
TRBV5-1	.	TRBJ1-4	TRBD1	TGCGCCAGCAGCACCGGGACAGTCAATGAAAAACTGTTTTTT	CASSTGTVNEKLFF
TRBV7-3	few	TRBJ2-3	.	TGTGCCAGCAGCTTAATGCCGGGAGACGCAGATACGCAGTATTTT	CASSLMPGDADTQYF
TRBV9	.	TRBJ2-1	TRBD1	TGTGCCAGCAGCAGCACAGGGGCCTCCTACAATGAGCAGTTCTTC	CASSSTGASYNEQFF
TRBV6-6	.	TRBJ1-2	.	TGTGCCAGCACTTATTGGGGCCGATCTAACTATGGCTACACCTTC	CASTYWGRSNYGYTF
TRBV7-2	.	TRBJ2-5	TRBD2	TGTGCCAGCATCGAAAGTGGGCTAGCGGGACGAGAGACCCAGTACTTC	CASIESGLAGRETQYF
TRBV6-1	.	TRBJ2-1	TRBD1	TGTGCCAGCGGGGACAGGTTAAATGAGCAGTTCTTC	CASGDRLNEQFF
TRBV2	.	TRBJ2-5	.	TGTGCCAGCAGTCCCACACCCGACCAAGAGACCCAGTACTTC	CASSPTPDQETQYF
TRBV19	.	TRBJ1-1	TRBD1	TGTGCCAGTAGTCCCACGACCCTATCAACGCGGACAGGGGGCCTGACTGAAGCTTTCTTT	CASSPTTLSTRTGGLTEAFF
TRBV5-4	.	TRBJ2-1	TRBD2	TGTGCCAGCAGCTTGGCCGGCGGGAGGGTAAATGAGCAGTTCTTC	CASSLAGGRVNEQFF
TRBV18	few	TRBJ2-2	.	TGTGCCAGCTCACCTTATGAACAGACAGTGGGTCAAAGGACCGGGGAGCTGTTTTTT	CASSPYEQTVGQRTGELFF
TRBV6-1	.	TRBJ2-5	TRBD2	TGTGCCAGCAGTGTTTTGCGGGGGGCTCCATGGACCCAGTACTTC	CASSVLRGAPWTQYF
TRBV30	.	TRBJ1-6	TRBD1	TGTGCCTCACTGGGACAGGGGAATTCACCCCTCCACTTT	CASLGQGNSPLHF
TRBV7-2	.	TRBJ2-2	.	TGTGCCAGCAGCTCACAGGGTTTGGGTGACGGGGAGCTGTTTTTT	CASSSQGLGDGELFF
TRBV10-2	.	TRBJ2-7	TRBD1	TGCGCCAGCAGTGTGGGACAGCTGGGCGAGCAGTACTTC	CASSVGQLGEQYF
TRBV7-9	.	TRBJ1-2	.	TGTGCCAGCACCCAGGAACGGGGAGCTAACTATGGCTACACCTTC	CASTQERGANYGYTF
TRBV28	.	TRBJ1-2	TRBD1	TGTGCCAGCACCCACCCGTCCCGGGACAGGGGACACTATGGCTACACCTTC	CASTHPSRDRGHYGYTF
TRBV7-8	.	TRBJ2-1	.	TGTGCCAGCCGAAGGTTAGGTCGGGTACAAGGTCCTGCTGAGCAGTTCTTC	CASRRLGRVQGPAEQFF
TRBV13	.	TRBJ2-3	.	TGTGCCAGCAGCTTACGAGTGATCACAGATACGCAGTATTTT	CASSLRVITDTQYF
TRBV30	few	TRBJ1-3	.	TGTGCCTGGAGTCCAGCTGGAAACACCATATATTTT	CAWSPAGNTIYF
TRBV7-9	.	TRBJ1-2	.	TGTGCCAGCAGCCAAGGGGGTGGTGGCTACACCTTC	CASSQGGGGYTF
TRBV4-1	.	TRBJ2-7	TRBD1	TGCGCCAGCAGCCAGGGGACAGGGTGGTACGAGCAGTACTTC	CASSQGTGWYEQYF
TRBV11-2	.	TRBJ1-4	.	TGTGCCAGCAGTCGGACGGGGAATAATGAAAAACTGTTTTTT	CASSRTGNNEKLFF
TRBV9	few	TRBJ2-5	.	TGTGCCAGCAGCGTAGAGGCGGGACCCCCCGGGACCCAGTACTTC	CASSVEAGPPGTQYF
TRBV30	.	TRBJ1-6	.	TGTGCCTGGATCAAGGGGACCTATAATTCACCCCTCCACTTT	CAWIKGTYNSPLHF
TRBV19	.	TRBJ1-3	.	TGTGCCAGTAGTCCCCGACAGATTGGAAACACCATATATTTT	CASSPRQIGNTIYF
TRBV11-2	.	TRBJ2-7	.	TGTGCCAGCAGCCCTGGACTTTATAGCTCCTACGAGCAGTACTTC	CASSPGLYSSYEQYF
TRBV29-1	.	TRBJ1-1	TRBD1	TGCAGCTCCGGTCCACAGGGGCCTCACAAGGGTACTGAAGCTTTCTTT	CSSGPQGPHKGTEAFF
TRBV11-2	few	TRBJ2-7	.	TGTGCCAGCAGCTTTATTCAGGGAGGTGCTTACGAGCAGTACTTC	CASSFIQGGAYEQYF
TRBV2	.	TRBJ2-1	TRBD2	TGTGCCAGCACAACTAGCGGGGGGTATGAGCAGTTCTTC	CASTTSGGYEQFF
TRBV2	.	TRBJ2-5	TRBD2	TGTGCCAGCGGAGGACTAGCGGGAGGGCCGGGAGAGACCCAGTACTTC	CASGGLAGGPGETQYF
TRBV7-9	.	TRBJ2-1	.	TGTTCCAGCAGCCGACTAGAGTATGAGCAGTTCTTC	CSSSRLEYEQFF
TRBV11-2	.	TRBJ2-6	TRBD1	TGTGCCAGCAGCCGCGACAGGGGCGGCTCTGGGGCCAACGTCCTGACTTTC	CASSRDRGGSGANVLTF
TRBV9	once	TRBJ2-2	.	TGTGCCAGCAGCCCCCGAGGTGTCTTGACCGGGGAGCTGTTTTTT	CASSPRGVLTGELFF
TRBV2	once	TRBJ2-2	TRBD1	TGTGCCAGCGGCCGGGACAGGATAAAGTTGGGGGAGCTGTTTTTT	CASGRDRIKLGELFF
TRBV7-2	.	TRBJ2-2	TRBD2	TGTGCCAGCAGCTTAGCCCAGGCGGGGGTCACCGGGGAGCTGTTTTTT	CASSLAQAGVTGELFF
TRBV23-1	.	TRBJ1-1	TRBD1	TGCGCCAGCAGCCCGGGACAGGGGGACGGTGGCAACAGTGAAGCTTTCTTT	CASSPGQGDGGNSEAFF
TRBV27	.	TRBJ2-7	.	TGTGCCAGCAGTTTATCCGGGGGCTCCTACGAGCAGTACTTC	CASSLSGGSYEQYF
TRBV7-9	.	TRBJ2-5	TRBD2	TGTGCCAGCAGCTCGACTAGCGAGTACTTCCAAGAGACCCAGTACTTC	CASSSTSEYFQETQYF